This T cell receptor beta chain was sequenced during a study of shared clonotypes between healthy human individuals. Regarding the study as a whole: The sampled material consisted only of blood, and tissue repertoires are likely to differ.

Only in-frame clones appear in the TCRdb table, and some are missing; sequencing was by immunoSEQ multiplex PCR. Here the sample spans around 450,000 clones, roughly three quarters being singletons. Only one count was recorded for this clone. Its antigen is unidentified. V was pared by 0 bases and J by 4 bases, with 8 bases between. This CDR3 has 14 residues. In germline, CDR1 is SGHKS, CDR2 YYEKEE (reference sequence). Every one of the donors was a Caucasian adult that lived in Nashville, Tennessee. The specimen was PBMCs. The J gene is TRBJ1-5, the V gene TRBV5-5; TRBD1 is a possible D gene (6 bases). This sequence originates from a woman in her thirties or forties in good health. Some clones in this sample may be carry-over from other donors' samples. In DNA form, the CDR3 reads TGTGCCAGCAGCTTGGTAGGGGGTAATCAGCCCCAGCATTTT. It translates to CASSLVGGNQPQHF.